This T cell receptor beta chain appears in the sequencing data of a study of Tregs in tolerant kidney transplant recipients. Thawed PBMCs were rested overnight at 37°C with roughly 200 IU/ml IL-2 before regulatory T cell sorting. The repertoire was sequenced with immunoSEQ multiplex PCR; TCRdb's copy has only in-frame clones and lacks some. The sample gives around 43,000 clones, under 95% of which show up once; 0.6% to 0.7% is in the top ten. Trimming left V 4 bases short and J 8 bases short, with 11 bases between. The V gene's germline CDR1 is KGHSH and CDR2 LQKENI. The CDR3 runs 12 residues. The sample was Tregs from blood. The TCR was taken from a human donor in good health. The chain couples TRBV18 to TRBJ1-1, with D unresolved. The CDR3, as DNA: TGTGCCAGCTCACTCTCCGGGAACGAAGCTTTCTTT. Protein sequence: CASSLSGNEAFF.